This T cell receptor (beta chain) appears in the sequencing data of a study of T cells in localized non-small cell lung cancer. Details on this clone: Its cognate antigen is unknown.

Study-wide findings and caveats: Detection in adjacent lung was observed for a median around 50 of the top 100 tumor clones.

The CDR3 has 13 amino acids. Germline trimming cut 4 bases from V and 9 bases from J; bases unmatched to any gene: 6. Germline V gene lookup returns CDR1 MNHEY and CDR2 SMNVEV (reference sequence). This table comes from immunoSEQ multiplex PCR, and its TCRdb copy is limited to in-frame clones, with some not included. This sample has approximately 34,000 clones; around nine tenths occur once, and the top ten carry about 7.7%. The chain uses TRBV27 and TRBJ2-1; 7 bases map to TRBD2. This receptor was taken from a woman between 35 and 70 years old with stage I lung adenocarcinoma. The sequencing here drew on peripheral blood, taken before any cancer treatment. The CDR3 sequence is CASSSRTGGEQFF. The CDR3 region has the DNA TGTGCCAGCAGTTCCCGTACGGGGGGTGAGCAGTTCTTC.